The 26 T cell receptor beta chains listed next were all sequenced from one sample in a study of CD8 T cells in ankylosing spondylitis. A single record per CDR3 protein comes from TCRdb applying MiXCR to the 5' RACE reads. The data contain about 140,000 distinct CDR3 sequences, roughly 8.8% of them singletons. The sample taken for sequencing was synovial fluid, either unsorted or a sorted T cell fraction (not recorded which). These receptors originate from a male donor with ankylosing spondylitis.

This clonotype was counted ten times or more. This rearrangement joins TRBV20-1 to TRBJ2-1, with TRBD1 identical over 9 bases. From germline, CDR1 is DFQATT and CDR2 SNEGSKA (reference sequence). This CDR3 has 14 amino acids. After removal of 6 bases from V and 9 bases from J, the junction contained 12 bases not matched to a gene. Written as DNA, the CDR3 is TGCAGTGCCCAATCCGGGACAGGGTCACTTGAGCAGTTCTTC. It is translated as CSAQSGTGSLEQFF.

The chain uses TRBV15 and TRBJ1-1; D remains ambiguous. Per the germline V gene, CDR1 is LNHNV and CDR2 is YYDKDF (reference sequence). V shed 1 base and J shed 4 bases, with 16 bases lying between them. This CDR3 comprises 16 residues. The CDR3 sequence: CATSRGYGRKGTEAFF. CDR3 in DNA: TGTGCCACCAGCAGAGGGTACGGCCGAAAGGGCACTGAAGCTTTCTTT.

In this sample, this clonotype turned up many times. This sequence joins TRBV27 and TRBJ2-1; no clear D. Germline CDR1 is MNHEY and CDR2 is SMNVEV (reference sequence). CDR3 length: 15 amino acids. The V end was cut by 5 bases, the J end by 1 base, with 12 bases between. CDR3: CASSPRRDSYNEQFF. The CDR3 bases are TGTGCCAGCAGTCCCAGAAGAGATTCCTACAATGAGCAGTTCTTC.

The J gene is TRBJ2-5, the V gene TRBV11-1, with D possibly matching TRBD1 (6 bases). The germline V gene has CDR1 SGHAT and CDR2 FQDESV (reference sequence). The CDR3 loop spans 14 amino acids. V was shortened by 5 bases and J by 2 bases, with 12 bases between the two germline ends. As DNA, the CDR3 is TGTGCCAGCAGCCCCCGGACAGAACAAGAGACCCAGTACTTC. It is translated as CASSPRTEQETQYF.

V is TRBV2 and J is TRBJ1-4; D remains ambiguous. Germline CDR1 and CDR2: SNHLY and FYNNEI. CDR3 length: 13 amino acids. The V end was cut by 6 bases, the J end by 7 bases, with 12 bases between. The CDR3 loop reads CASRAEIAEKLFF. CDR3 nucleotides: TGTGCCAGCAGGGCCGAGATCGCTGAAAAACTGTTTTTT.

The CDR3 DNA sequence: TGTGCCAGCAGATCGACAGGGTTCACCGGGGAGCTGTTTTTT. It encodes CASRSTGFTGELFF. The chain combines TRBV12-3 or TRBV12-4 with TRBJ2-2, with 7 bases aligning to TRBD1. The length of the CDR3 is 14 residues. The V segment lost 6 bases and the J segment 4 bases; nucleotides outside the gene matches: 5.

This clonotype was counted many times. The rearrangement links TRBV6-1 to TRBJ2-2; D remains ambiguous. CDR1 is MNHNS and CDR2 is SASEGT in the germline V gene. Trimming left V 5 bases short and J 3 bases short, with 10 bases between. The CDR3 length is 14 residues. The CDR3 bases are TGTGCCAGCAGTCTTACTTGGGACACCGGGGAGCTGTTTTTT. Residues: CASSLTWDTGELFF.

This clonotype appeared a few times. This chain uses TRBV5-1 with TRBJ1-1, with a weak D call TRBD1 (5 bases). In germline, CDR1 is SGHRS, CDR2 YFSETQ. V gave up 3 bases and J gave up 11 bases, with 14 bases separating them. This CDR3 is 12 amino acids long. The DNA for the CDR3 is TGCGCCAGCAGCTCCAGCAGGGCGGATGCTTTCTTT. Protein product: CASSSSRADAFF. Supplemented by reference TRBV5-1 and TRBJ1-1, the full variable domain reads KAGVTQTPRYLIKTRGQQVTLSCSPISGHRSVSWYQQTPGQGLQFLFEYFSETQRNKGNFPGRFSGRQFSNSRSEMNVSTLELGDSALYLCASSSSRADAFFGQGTRLTVV.

The sample holds many counts of this clonotype. This chain uses TRBV5-1 with TRBJ1-4; TRBD1 matches at 11 bases. Germline trimming cut 3 bases from V and 7 bases from J; bases unmatched to any gene: 5. This CDR3 has 15 residues. Germline V gene lookup returns CDR1 SGHRS and CDR2 YFSETQ. CDR3 protein: CASSYGQGATEKLFF. CDR3 coding DNA: TGCGCCAGCAGCTACGGACAGGGGGCTACTGAAAAACTGTTTTTT.

This clonotype was picked up many times. This rearrangement joins TRBV6-1 to TRBJ2-7; D possibly corresponds to TRBD2 (5 bases). Between the trimmed V and J ends, which lost 1 base and 6 bases, there was a span of 13 bases. The CDR3 length is 14 residues. Per the germline V gene, CDR1 is MNHNS and CDR2 is SASEGT. The CDR3 DNA sequence: TGTGCCAGCAGTGAAGGAGGGCTTCGTGGCGAGCAGTACTTC. Translated, it gives CASSEGGLRGEQYF.

This clonotype has at least ten counts. V is TRBV14 and J is TRBJ1-1; D is ambiguous. Germline V lookup: CDR1 SGHDN, CDR2 FVKESK. Trimming shortened V by 2 bases and J by 0 bases, and 4 bases separated the two germline ends. This CDR3 region has 13 residues. The CDR3 protein is CASSQHMNTEAFF. CDR3 DNA sequence: TGTGCCAGCAGCCAACACATGAACACTGAAGCTTTCTTT. The whole variable domain, remainder taken from reference TRBV14 and TRBJ1-1, is EAGVTQFPSHSVIEKGQTVTLRCDPISGHDNLYWYRRVMGKEIKFLLHFVKESKQDESGMPNNRFLAERTGGTYSTLKVQPAELEDSGVYFCASSQHMNTEAFFGQGTRLTVV.

This clonotype was seen repeatedly, ten times or more. The chain joins TRBV7-2 to TRBJ1-6; 10 bases fit TRBD1. The CDR3 extends over 18 amino acids. Trimming took 0 bases from V and 9 from J; bases not matched to a gene: 11. Germline V gene data show CDR1 as SGHTA and CDR2 as FQGNSA. In DNA, the CDR3 is TGTGCCAGCAGCTTAGCACTTCCGGGACAGGGGTACTTTTCACCCCTCCACTTT. Residues: CASSLALPGQGYFSPLHF.

This clonotype was found many times. This chain joins TRBV29-1 and TRBJ2-1, with 7 nucleotides matching TRBD2. The length of the CDR3 is 15 residues. Germline trimming cut 5 bases from V and 9 bases from J; bases unmatched to any gene: 16. Germline V gene sequence: CDR1 SQVTM, CDR2 ANQGSEA. The CDR3 here is CSVRGGRALRPEQFF. CDR3 DNA sequence: TGCAGCGTTCGAGGAGGGAGGGCCTTGCGTCCTGAGCAGTTCTTC.

This clonotype was seen a handful of times. J is TRBJ1-2 and V is TRBV7-2, with 11 bases fitting TRBD1. The trim removed 3 bases at V and 8 bases at J, leaving 2 bases unmatched. The CDR3 is 13 amino acids. Germline V lookup: CDR1 SGHTA, CDR2 FQGNSA. CDR3 loop: CASSFGQGAGYTF. The CDR3 DNA reads TGTGCCAGCAGCTTCGGACAGGGGGCGGGCTACACCTTC.

In this sample, this clonotype turned up many times. The V gene is TRBV4-3, the J gene TRBJ2-6; D not certain. V was shortened by 0 bases and J by 2 bases, with 8 bases between the two germline ends. The CDR3 consists of 16 residues. Germline CDR1 is LGHNA and CDR2 is YSLEER. The CDR3 DNA reads as TGCGCCAGCAGCCAAGATTTGGGGACTGGGGCCAACGTCCTGACTTTC. Its translation is CASSQDLGTGANVLTF.

The chain uses TRBV30 and TRBJ2-2; 8 nucleotides align to TRBD2. This CDR3 is built from 14 residues. Trimming removed 4 bases from V and 6 bases from J; junction bases left unmatched: 7. In germline, CDR1 is GTSNPN, CDR2 SVGIG (reference sequence). CDR3: CAWMPGGVAGELFF. CDR3 nucleotide sequence: TGTGCCTGGATGCCGGGAGGGGTCGCCGGGGAGCTGTTTTTT.

This clonotype was observed many times. V is TRBV21-1 and J is TRBJ2-4; the D call TRBD1 from the table was never checked on the DNA. TRBV21-1 is a listed pseudogene. The CDR3 covers 15 residues. The CDR3 sequence: CASRLTGMTKNIQYF. CDR3 nucleotides: TGTGCCAGCCGATTGACAGGCATGACCAAAAACATTCAGTACTTC.

This clonotype was observed a few times. This rearrangement joins TRBV6-1 to TRBJ2-3, with D unresolved. Per the germline V gene, CDR1 is MNHNS and CDR2 is SASEGT. V dropped 0 bases and J dropped 8 bases, with 6 bases sitting between them. CDR3 size: 12 residues. The CDR3 DNA reads as TGTGCCAGCAGTGAAGCGCATCTTACGCAGTATTTT. Protein sequence: CASSEAHLTQYF.

This clonotype has only a few counts. This chain joins TRBV25-1 and TRBJ2-1; no definite D call. Germline loops: CDR1 MGHDK, CDR2 SYGVNS. CDR3 length: 13 amino acids. V lost 6 bases, J lost 10 bases, and 16 bases lay in between. The chain's CDR3 is CASSPPGRGEQFF. Written as DNA, the CDR3 is TGTGCCAGCAGCCCCCCCGGGCGAGGAGAGCAGTTCTTC.

This clonotype was recorded many times. The CDR3 nucleotides read TGTGCCAGCAGCTTACCCCCCGAACATGGGAACACTGAAGCTTTCTTT. This codes for CASSLPPEHGNTEAFF. This chain connects TRBV7-9 to TRBJ1-1, with D uncertain. V was cut by 2 bases and J by 1 base, with 14 bases left in between. Germline lookup yields CDR1 SEHNR and CDR2 FQNEAQ (reference sequence). The CDR3 is 16 residues long.

This clonotype was counted many times. The V call is TRBV6-2 or TRBV6-3, the J call TRBJ2-1; D is possibly TRBD1 (6 bases). Germline assignment: CDR1 MNHEY and CDR2 SVGEGT. The germline V and J ends were trimmed by 7 bases and 9 bases, with 10 bases remaining between them. The CDR3 covers 11 residues. The CDR3: CASNQGGEQFF. CDR3 nucleotides: TGTGCCAGCAACCAAGGGGGTGAGCAGTTCTTC.

This clonotype was seen at least ten times. The rearrangement links TRBV24-1 to TRBJ2-7; D is perhaps TRBD1 (5 bases). V lost 2 bases to trimming and J lost 2 bases, with 15 bases between them. CDR1 is KGHDR, CDR2 SFDVKD, per germline. The CDR3 sequence is 16 residues long. This chain's CDR3 is CATSDSPGKGTYEQYF. CDR3 bases: TGTGCCACCAGTGATTCCCCAGGGAAAGGGACCTACGAGCAGTACTTC.

Ten or more counts support this clonotype. The chain joins TRBV7-2 to TRBJ2-7; either TRBD1 or TRBD2 may supply D (6 bases each). Per germline, CDR1 SGHTA and CDR2 FQGNSA. V was trimmed by 5 bases and J by 7 bases, leaving 12 bases between them. CDR3 length equals 12 residues. The CDR3 sequence: CASSPGGWEQYF. CDR3 nucleotides: TGTGCCAGCAGCCCCGGGGGCTGGGAGCAGTACTTC.

This clonotype was recorded many times. V gene TRBV5-1 combines with J gene TRBJ2-1, with 7 bases fitting TRBD2. There are 16 residues in the CDR3. The J segment lost 2 bases and the V segment lost 4 bases, leaving 9 bases of the junction unmatched. Germline CDR1 is SGHRS and CDR2 is YFSETQ. As DNA, the CDR3 is TGCGCCAGCAGCCGGCAGGGAGGGAGTACCTACAATGAGCAGTTCTTC. Its protein product is CASSRQGGSTYNEQFF.

The chain links TRBV6-1 to TRBJ1-1; the match to TRBD1 covers 7 bases. Germline lookup yields CDR1 MNHNS and CDR2 SASEGT. With V trimmed by 7 bases and J by 0 bases, 11 bases remained unmatched. The length of the CDR3 is 16 residues. CDR3 DNA sequence: TGTGCCAGCATCCTTACCTACGACAGGGTGAACACTGAAGCTTTCTTT. It yields the protein CASILTYDRVNTEAFF.

This clonotype was detected only a few times. The chain has TRBV18 and TRBJ2-5, with 10 bases identical to TRBD1. The CDR3 covers 14 residues. V gave up 4 bases and J gave up 5 bases; unmatched junction bases: 4. The germline V gene has CDR1 KGHSH and CDR2 LQKENI. The CDR3 region is CASSHLDRGETQYF. The CDR3, as DNA: TGTGCCAGCTCACACCTGGACAGGGGGGAGACCCAGTACTTC.